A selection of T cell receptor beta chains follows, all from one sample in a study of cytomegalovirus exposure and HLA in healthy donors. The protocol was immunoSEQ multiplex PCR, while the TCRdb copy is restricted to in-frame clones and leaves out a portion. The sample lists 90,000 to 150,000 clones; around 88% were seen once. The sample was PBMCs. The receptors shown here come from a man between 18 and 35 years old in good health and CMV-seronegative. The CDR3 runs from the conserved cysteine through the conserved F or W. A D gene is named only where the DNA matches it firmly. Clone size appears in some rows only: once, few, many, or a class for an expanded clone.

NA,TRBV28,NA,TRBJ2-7,TGTGCCAGCAGTTCCATACGGAGTTACGAGCAGTACTTC,CASSSIRSYEQYF
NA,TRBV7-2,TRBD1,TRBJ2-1,TGTGCCAGCAGCGTCCCGGGGACAGGGGGCAACTCCATACCGTTCTTC,CASSVPGTGGNSIPFF
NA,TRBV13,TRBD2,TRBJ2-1,TGTGCCAGCAGCGCACGACTAGCGGGGACTTACAATGAGCAGTTCTTC,CASSARLAGTYNEQFF
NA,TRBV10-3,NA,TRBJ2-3,TGTGCCATCAACCAAGGGGCCACAGATACGCAGTATTTT,CAINQGATDTQYF
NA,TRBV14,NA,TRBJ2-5,TGTGCCAGCAGCCAAGATCTGAGCCAGACCCAGTACTTC,CASSQDLSQTQYF
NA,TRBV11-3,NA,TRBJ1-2,TGTGCCAGCAGCTTAGATGGGCCCAATGGCTACACCTTC,CASSLDGPNGYTF
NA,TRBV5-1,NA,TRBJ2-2,TGCGCCAGCAGCTTTGTCACATTTCTCACGAACACCGGGGAGCTGTTTTTT,CASSFVTFLTNTGELFF
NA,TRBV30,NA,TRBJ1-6,TGTGCCTGGAGTGAACAGGGTTTCTCACCCCTCCACTTT,CAWSEQGFSPLHF
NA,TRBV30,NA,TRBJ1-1,TGTGCCTTAAACAGTAACACTGAAGCTTTCTTT,CALNSNTEAFF
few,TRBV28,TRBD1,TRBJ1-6,TGTGCCAGCAGTGGTCACAGGGGGCAAAATTCACCCCTCCACTTT,CASSGHRGQNSPLHF
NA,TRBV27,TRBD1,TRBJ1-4,TGTGCCAGCAGCATCCAACAGGGGGCACGAGAAAAACTGTTTTTT,CASSIQQGAREKLFF
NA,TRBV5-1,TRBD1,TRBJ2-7,TGCGCCAGCAGCTTGGAAGGGACAGGGAAGGCGTACGAGCAGTACTTC,CASSLEGTGKAYEQYF
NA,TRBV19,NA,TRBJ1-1,TGTGCCAGTATTCAGGCAGGGGCGGGAGCGAACACTGAAGCTTTCTTT,CASIQAGAGANTEAFF
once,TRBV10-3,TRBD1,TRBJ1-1,TGTGCCATCAGAGAACGGGACAGGGCAGTGAACACTGAAGCTTTCTTT,CAIRERDRAVNTEAFF
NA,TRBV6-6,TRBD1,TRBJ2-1,TGTGCCAGCAGATCGGGACAGCACGACAATGAGCAGTTCTTC,CASRSGQHDNEQFF
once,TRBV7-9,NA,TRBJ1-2,TGTGCCAGCAGCATGGAGCAGCCCTATGGCTACACCTTC,CASSMEQPYGYTF
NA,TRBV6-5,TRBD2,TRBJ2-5,TGTGCCAGCAGTTACCCGACTAGCGGGAAAGAGACCCAGTACTTC,CASSYPTSGKETQYF
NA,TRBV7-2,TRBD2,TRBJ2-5,TGTGCCAGCAGCTCTAGACTAGCGGGAGGCATAGAGACCCAGTACTTC,CASSSRLAGGIETQYF
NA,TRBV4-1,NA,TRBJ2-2,TGCGCCAGCAGCCAATCCGGGTCCGACACCGGGGAGCTGTTTTTT,CASSQSGSDTGELFF
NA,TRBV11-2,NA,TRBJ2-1,TGTGCCAGCAGCTTAGTCGCCAGAATCAATGAGCAGTTCTTC,CASSLVARINEQFF